The rows below give T cell receptor beta chains drawn from one sample of a study of T-cell reconstitution after alpha-beta-depleted transplantation in children. TCRdb passed the PCR reads through MiXCR, listing each CDR3 protein once. The sample consists of 200,000 to 250,000 distinct CDR3 sequences, about 9.5% of them appearing once. The input for sequencing was PBMCs from the stem cell graft donor, taken from the stem cell graft. All receptors come from a human donor who donated a stem cell graft to a child with acute lymphoblastic leukemia. CDR3s include the opening cysteine and the closing phenylalanine or tryptophan. A D gene is named only where the DNA matches it firmly. Rows may omit the clone size; those that give it use once, few, many or a size class.

v_gene: TRBV12-3/TRBV12-4
d_gene: TRBD1
j_gene: TRBJ2-1
abundance: many
CDR3aa: CASSNRSGQGSYNEQFF
CDR3nt: TGTGCCAGCAGTAATAGGTCGGGACAGGGGTCCTACAATGAGCAGTTCTTC

v_gene: TRBV29-1
d_gene: .
j_gene: TRBJ2-7
abundance: .
CDR3aa: CSVEEGPSYEQYF
CDR3nt: TGCAGCGTTGAAGAGGGCCCTTCCTACGAGCAGTACTTC

v_gene: TRBV6-1
d_gene: .
j_gene: TRBJ1-5
abundance: many
CDR3aa: CASIEGSSENQPQHF
CDR3nt: TGTGCCAGCATTGAGGGGAGTTCGGAGAATCAGCCCCAGCATTTT

v_gene: TRBV7-7
d_gene: .
j_gene: TRBJ2-1
abundance: .
CDR3aa: CASSFSQSNNEQFF
CDR3nt: TGTGCCAGCAGCTTTTCACAGTCCAACAATGAGCAGTTCTTC

v_gene: TRBV20-1
d_gene: .
j_gene: TRBJ2-3
abundance: .
CDR3aa: CSAMVSGTDTQYF
CDR3nt: TGCAGTGCTATGGTGAGCGGGACAGATACGCAGTATTTT

v_gene: TRBV5-1
d_gene: TRBD1
j_gene: TRBJ1-4
abundance: .
CDR3aa: CASSANSGTDEKLFF
CDR3nt: TGCGCCAGCAGCGCGAACTCCGGGACAGACGAAAAACTGTTTTTT

v_gene: TRBV20-1
d_gene: .
j_gene: TRBJ2-3
abundance: .
CDR3aa: CSARKAPTSTDTQYF
CDR3nt: TGCAGTGCTAGAAAGGCTCCCACTAGCACAGATACGCAGTATTTT

v_gene: TRBV6-1
d_gene: TRBD1
j_gene: TRBJ2-7
abundance: .
CDR3aa: CASRNPGQGVYEQYF
CDR3nt: TGTGCCAGCAGAAACCCGGGACAGGGTGTCTACGAGCAGTACTTC

v_gene: TRBV2
d_gene: .
j_gene: TRBJ1-4
abundance: few
CDR3aa: CASSDLVVGEKLFF
CDR3nt: TGTGCCAGCAGTGACCTGGTTGTGGGTGAAAAACTGTTTTTT

v_gene: TRBV20-1
d_gene: .
j_gene: TRBJ1-4
abundance: once
CDR3aa: CSASQGNWDEKLFF
CDR3nt: TGCAGTGCTAGTCAGGGTAATTGGGATGAAAAACTGTTTTTT

v_gene: TRBV7-6
d_gene: TRBD1
j_gene: TRBJ2-1
abundance: many
CDR3aa: CASSSATGVTYNEQFF
CDR3nt: TGTGCCAGCAGCTCTGCGACAGGGGTCACCTACAATGAGCAGTTCTTC

v_gene: TRBV20-1
d_gene: .
j_gene: TRBJ2-2
abundance: many
CDR3aa: CSARHRQGELFF
CDR3nt: TGCAGTGCTAGACACCGACAGGGGGAGCTGTTTTTT

v_gene: TRBV29-1
d_gene: .
j_gene: TRBJ2-3
abundance: .
CDR3aa: CSVRLLGDTQYF
CDR3nt: TGCAGCGTTCGCCTTCTGGGGGATACGCAGTATTTT

v_gene: TRBV3-1
d_gene: TRBD1
j_gene: TRBJ2-3
abundance: .
CDR3aa: CASSQAPGTGSDTQYF
CDR3nt: TGTGCCAGCAGCCAAGCCCCCGGGACAGGGTCAGATACGCAGTATTTT

v_gene: TRBV5-5
d_gene: TRBD2
j_gene: TRBJ2-1
abundance: .
CDR3aa: CASSLRGTSDGYNEQFF
CDR3nt: TGTGCCAGCAGCTTGAGAGGGACTAGCGACGGGTACAATGAGCAGTTCTTC

v_gene: TRBV4-2
d_gene: .
j_gene: TRBJ2-7
abundance: .
CDR3aa: CASSQDLAEEAYEQYF
CDR3nt: TGTGCCAGCAGCCAAGATTTGGCCGAGGAAGCCTACGAGCAGTACTTC

v_gene: TRBV5-1
d_gene: TRBD2
j_gene: TRBJ2-1
abundance: many
CDR3aa: CASSSQRGGRDEQFF
CDR3nt: TGCGCCAGCAGCTCTCAGCGGGGGGGCCGTGATGAGCAGTTCTTC

v_gene: TRBV24-1
d_gene: .
j_gene: TRBJ1-1
abundance: many
CDR3aa: CATRRGDHTEAFF
CDR3nt: TGTGCCACCCGGCGGGGGGATCACACTGAAGCTTTCTTT

v_gene: TRBV7-9
d_gene: .
j_gene: TRBJ2-7
abundance: many
CDR3aa: CASSSRDNEQYF
CDR3nt: TGTGCCAGCAGCTCCCGGGACAACGAGCAGTACTTC

v_gene: TRBV9
d_gene: TRBD2
j_gene: TRBJ2-7
abundance: many
CDR3aa: CASSSSSGGFYEQYF
CDR3nt: TGTGCCAGCAGCTCCTCTAGCGGGGGGTTCTACGAGCAGTACTTC

v_gene: TRBV20-1
d_gene: .
j_gene: TRBJ2-5
abundance: few
CDR3aa: CSAHRLDRQETQYF
CDR3nt: TGCAGTGCTCACCGACTAGATCGGCAAGAGACCCAGTACTTC

v_gene: TRBV7-2
d_gene: .
j_gene: TRBJ1-1
abundance: few
CDR3aa: CASSLQYGNTEAFF
CDR3nt: TGTGCCAGCAGCTTACAGTACGGGAACACTGAAGCTTTCTTT

v_gene: TRBV5-1
d_gene: .
j_gene: TRBJ2-5
abundance: .
CDR3aa: CASSVRGQETQYF
CDR3nt: TGCGCCAGCAGCGTCCGGGGACAAGAGACCCAGTACTTC

v_gene: TRBV5-4
d_gene: .
j_gene: TRBJ1-2
abundance: .
CDR3aa: CASSLGSAGPYGYTF
CDR3nt: TGTGCCAGCAGCTTGGGGTCAGCAGGACCTTATGGCTACACCTTC

v_gene: TRBV7-2
d_gene: .
j_gene: TRBJ2-7
abundance: many
CDR3aa: CASSAGTIYEQYF
CDR3nt: TGTGCCAGCAGCGCCGGGACGATCTACGAGCAGTACTTC

v_gene: TRBV5-1
d_gene: .
j_gene: TRBJ1-1
abundance: many
CDR3aa: CASSSQGMVTEAFF
CDR3nt: TGCGCCAGCAGCTCACAGGGAATGGTCACTGAAGCTTTCTTT

v_gene: TRBV5-1
d_gene: TRBD1
j_gene: TRBJ2-3
abundance: many
CDR3aa: CASSSLTGVGDTQYF
CDR3nt: TGCGCCAGCAGCTCATTAACAGGGGTCGGAGATACGCAGTATTTT

v_gene: TRBV7-2
d_gene: TRBD2
j_gene: TRBJ2-5
abundance: .
CDR3aa: CASSLRQGLPQETQYF
CDR3nt: TGTGCCAGCAGCTTACGGCAGGGACTACCACAAGAGACCCAGTACTTC

v_gene: TRBV6-1
d_gene: .
j_gene: TRBJ1-2
abundance: .
CDR3aa: CASSDEGGYTF
CDR3nt: TGTGCCAGCAGTGACGAGGGGGGCTACACCTTC

v_gene: TRBV24-1
d_gene: TRBD1
j_gene: TRBJ2-1
abundance: few
CDR3aa: CATSDLDRGSHNEQFF
CDR3nt: TGTGCCACCAGTGATCTTGACAGGGGAAGCCACAATGAGCAGTTCTTC

v_gene: TRBV5-1
d_gene: TRBD1
j_gene: TRBJ2-1
abundance: .
CDR3aa: CASSLLGYDRGLDNEQFF
CDR3nt: TGCGCCAGCAGCTTGTTAGGGTACGACAGGGGGCTCGACAATGAGCAGTTCTTC

v_gene: TRBV6-2/TRBV6-3
d_gene: TRBD1
j_gene: TRBJ2-7
abundance: few
CDR3aa: CASSPPGTGGWGWTYEQYF
CDR3nt: TGTGCCAGCAGTCCCCCCGGGACAGGGGGCTGGGGTTGGACCTACGAGCAGTACTTC

v_gene: TRBV4-2
d_gene: .
j_gene: TRBJ2-2
abundance: .
CDR3aa: CASSEGSGNTGELFF
CDR3nt: TGTGCCAGCAGCGAGGGCTCCGGGAACACCGGGGAGCTGTTTTTT

v_gene: TRBV5-1
d_gene: .
j_gene: TRBJ2-3
abundance: many
CDR3aa: CASSLLRPGSDTQYF
CDR3nt: TGCGCCAGCAGCTTGCTGAGACCCGGCTCAGATACGCAGTATTTT

v_gene: TRBV7-2
d_gene: .
j_gene: TRBJ1-1
abundance: many
CDR3aa: CASRTTRNTEAFF
CDR3nt: TGTGCCAGCAGAACTACAAGGAACACTGAAGCTTTCTTT

v_gene: TRBV5-1
d_gene: .
j_gene: TRBJ2-2
abundance: many
CDR3aa: CASSSLQQGNTGELFF
CDR3nt: TGCGCCAGCAGCTCCTTACAACAGGGGAACACCGGGGAGCTGTTTTTT

v_gene: TRBV29-1
d_gene: .
j_gene: TRBJ2-2
abundance: many
CDR3aa: CSVSRGQNTGELFF
CDR3nt: TGCAGCGTTAGTCGCGGACAGAACACCGGGGAGCTGTTTTTT

v_gene: TRBV20-1
d_gene: .
j_gene: TRBJ1-5
abundance: many
CDR3aa: CSASHPPGPQHF
CDR3nt: TGCAGTGCTAGTCACCCCCCGGGACCCCAGCATTTT

v_gene: TRBV2
d_gene: .
j_gene: TRBJ1-1
abundance: few
CDR3aa: CASKAGRNTEAFF
CDR3nt: TGTGCCAGCAAAGCGGGACGGAACACTGAAGCTTTCTTT

v_gene: TRBV30
d_gene: TRBD1
j_gene: TRBJ1-1
abundance: many
CDR3aa: CAWRPWDSKYTEAFF
CDR3nt: TGTGCCTGGAGGCCTTGGGACAGCAAATACACTGAAGCTTTCTTT

v_gene: TRBV10-1
d_gene: TRBD1
j_gene: TRBJ1-1
abundance: .
CDR3aa: CASGNTGETEAFF
CDR3nt: TGCGCCAGCGGCAATACAGGGGAAACTGAAGCTTTCTTT

v_gene: TRBV5-1
d_gene: .
j_gene: TRBJ1-3
abundance: many
CDR3aa: CASSEGAGNTIYF
CDR3nt: TGCGCCAGCAGTGAAGGGGCTGGAAACACCATATATTTT

v_gene: TRBV3-1
d_gene: .
j_gene: TRBJ2-2
abundance: few
CDR3aa: CASSQQVTGELFF
CDR3nt: TGTGCCAGCAGCCAACAGGTTACCGGGGAGCTGTTTTTT

v_gene: TRBV4-2
d_gene: TRBD1
j_gene: TRBJ1-5
abundance: .
CDR3aa: CASSQDGTADQPQHF
CDR3nt: TGTGCCAGCAGCCAAGATGGGACAGCCGATCAGCCCCAGCATTTT

v_gene: TRBV15
d_gene: .
j_gene: TRBJ2-5
abundance: .
CDR3aa: CATSRVGGVSFGETQYF
CDR3nt: TGTGCCACCAGCAGAGTTGGCGGGGTTTCGTTCGGAGAGACCCAGTACTTC

v_gene: TRBV7-9
d_gene: .
j_gene: TRBJ2-7
abundance: many
CDR3aa: CASSPFSGTSKRYEQYF
CDR3nt: TGTGCCAGCAGCCCCTTTTCCGGGACAAGCAAGCGCTACGAGCAGTACTTC

v_gene: TRBV5-5
d_gene: TRBD1
j_gene: TRBJ1-1
abundance: few
CDR3aa: CASSSALAGGNTEAFF
CDR3nt: TGTGCCAGCAGCTCGGCTCTGGCAGGGGGGAACACTGAAGCTTTCTTT

v_gene: TRBV7-6
d_gene: .
j_gene: TRBJ1-3
abundance: many
CDR3aa: CASRDMYDTIYF
CDR3nt: TGTGCCAGCAGGGATATGTATGACACCATATATTTT

v_gene: TRBV2
d_gene: .
j_gene: TRBJ1-2
abundance: few
CDR3aa: CASRDFPGPTFYGYTF
CDR3nt: TGTGCCAGCAGAGACTTCCCGGGACCGACTTTCTATGGCTACACCTTC